This T cell receptor beta chain was sequenced for a study of T cells after yellow fever vaccination. Study observations and caveats: Sorted repertoires could include abundant contaminating clonotypes from bulk cells. The study found a weaker secondary response that peaked faster, day 5 versus 15.

From the 5' RACE reads, TCRdb called clonotypes with MiXCR, one entry per CDR3 protein. The sample lists roughly 500,000 distinct CDR3 sequences, approximately 21% seen once, with 13% to 15% in the top ten. Comment on this clonotype: As yet, its antigen is unknown.

The material was PBMCs, obtained 15 days after the yellow fever booster vaccination. The clonotype comes from a man aged 30 to 39 who received the YFV17D yellow fever vaccine.

In nucleotides, the CDR3 is TGCGCCAGCAGCTCCGGTGGGGCGGCATCCTACGAGCAGTACTTC. This encodes CASSSGGAASYEQYF. The rearrangement uses TRBV5-1 and TRBJ2-7; perhaps TRBD1 as D (5 bases). The germline V gene encodes CDR1 SGHRS and CDR2 YFSETQ. The ends were cut back, 3 bases at V and 1 base at J, with 14 bases in the middle. This CDR3 contains 15 residues.